These T cell receptor beta chains were read from a single sample in a study of monozygotic twins with inflammatory bowel disease. TCRdb re-called the 5' RACE reads and shows each CDR3 protein once, DNA omitted. The sample data list some 150,000 distinct CDR3 sequences. Specimen: blood. The receptors shown here come from a human donor with ulcerative colitis or Crohn's disease, or a healthy co-twin of an affected twin (not recorded which). Both conserved end residues are part of each CDR3. Each record gives: V gene, J gene, CDR3 protein.

TRBV30	TRBJ2-1	CAWSVLAPSFEQFF
TRBV6-1	TRBJ1-3	CASSITGQVFSGNTIYF
TRBV7-3	TRBJ2-2	CASSLSTNTGELFF
TRBV25-1	TRBJ1-2	CASSEAPGGVGGYTF
TRBV4-2	TRBJ1-1	CASSQVVGTPSDTEAFF
TRBV5-5	TRBJ2-1	CASSSLGLASSYNEQFF
TRBV28	TRBJ1-4	CASSAAGTGPHGRLFF
TRBV20-1	TRBJ1-1	CSANRVTEAFF
TRBV4-3	TRBJ1-1	CASSQDLLRGRATEAFF
TRBV29-1	TRBJ2-7	CSVTVTYEQYF
TRBV5-1	TRBJ2-3	CASSSGTSGGGTDTQYF
TRBV4-3	TRBJ1-4	CASRGGGGANEKLFF
TRBV5-1	TRBJ2-1	CASSYGYSYNEQFF
TRBV28	TRBJ2-3	CASNQDSFTDTQYF
TRBV7-2	TRBJ2-5	CASSLAGTFQETQYF
TRBV20-1	TRBJ1-5	CSAEGAAELQPQHF
TRBV5-4	TRBJ2-3	CASSLGTSGRAGTDTQYF
TRBV19	TRBJ2-7	CASSPQDWGYEQYF
TRBV13	TRBJ2-2	CASSLDLAGMNTGELFF
TRBV10-2	TRBJ1-2	CASSESTGRVGYTF
TRBV29-1	TRBJ2-7	CSAHDRTGDSYEQYF